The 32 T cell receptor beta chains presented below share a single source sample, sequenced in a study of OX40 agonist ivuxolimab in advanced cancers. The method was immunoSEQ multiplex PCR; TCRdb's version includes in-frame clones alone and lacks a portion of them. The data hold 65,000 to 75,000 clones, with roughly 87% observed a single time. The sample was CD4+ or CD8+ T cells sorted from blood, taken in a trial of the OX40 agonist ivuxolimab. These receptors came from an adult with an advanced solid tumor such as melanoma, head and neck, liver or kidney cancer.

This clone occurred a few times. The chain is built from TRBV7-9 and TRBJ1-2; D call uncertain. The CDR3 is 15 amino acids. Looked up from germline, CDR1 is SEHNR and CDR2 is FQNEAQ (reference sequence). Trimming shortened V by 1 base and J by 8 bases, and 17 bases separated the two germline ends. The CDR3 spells CASSLGEGIDPGYTF. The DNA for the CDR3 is TGTGCCAGCAGCTTAGGAGAGGGAATAGATCCAGGCTACACCTTC.

CDR3 sequence reads: CASSLNILGELFF. CDR3 nucleotide sequence: TGCGCCAGCAGCTTAAATATATTGGGGGAGCTGTTTTTT. The genes are TRBV5-1 and TRBJ2-2; no firm D call. CDR1 and CDR2 from the germline V gene are SGHRS and YFSETQ. The V and J ends lost 2 bases and 8 bases respectively, with 10 bases between them. This CDR3 contains 13 residues.

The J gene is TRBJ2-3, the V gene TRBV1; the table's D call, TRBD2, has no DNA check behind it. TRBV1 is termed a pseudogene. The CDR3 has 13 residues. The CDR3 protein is CTRTLAEHHTQYF. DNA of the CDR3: TGCACCAGGACACTAGCGGAGCATCATACGCAGTATTTT.

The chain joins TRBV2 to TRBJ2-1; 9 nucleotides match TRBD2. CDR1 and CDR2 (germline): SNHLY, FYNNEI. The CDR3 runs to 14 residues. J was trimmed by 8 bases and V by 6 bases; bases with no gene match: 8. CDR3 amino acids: CASRVTGTSHEQFF. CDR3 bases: TGTGCCAGCAGAGTTACCGGGACTAGCCATGAGCAGTTCTTC.

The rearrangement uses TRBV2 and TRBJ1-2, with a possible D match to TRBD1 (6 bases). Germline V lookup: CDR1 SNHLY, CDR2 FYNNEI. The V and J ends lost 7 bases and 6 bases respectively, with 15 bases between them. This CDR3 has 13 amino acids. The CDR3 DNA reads TGTGCCAGCACCAGGGGCCTAAGGGATGGCTACACCTTC. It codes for CASTRGLRDGYTF.

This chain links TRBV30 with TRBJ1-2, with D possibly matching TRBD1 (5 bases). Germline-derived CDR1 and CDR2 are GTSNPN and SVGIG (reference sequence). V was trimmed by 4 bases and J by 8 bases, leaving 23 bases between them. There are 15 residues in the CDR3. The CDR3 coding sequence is TGTGCCTGGAATTCAGGGACCACAGGATCTAGGGGCTACACCTTC. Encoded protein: CAWNSGTTGSRGYTF.

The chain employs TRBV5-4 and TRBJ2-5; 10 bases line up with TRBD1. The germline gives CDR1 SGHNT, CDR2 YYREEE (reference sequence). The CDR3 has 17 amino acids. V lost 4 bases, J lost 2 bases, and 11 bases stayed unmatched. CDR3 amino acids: CASSLAGTGDPQETQYF. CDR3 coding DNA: TGTGCCAGCAGCCTGGCCGGGACAGGGGACCCGCAAGAGACCCAGTACTTC. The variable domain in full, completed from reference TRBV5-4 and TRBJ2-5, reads ETGVTQSPTHLIKTRGQQVTLRCSSQSGHNTVSWYQQALGQGPQFIFQYYREEENGRGNFPPRFSGLQFPNYSSELNVNALELDDSALYLCASSLAGTGDPQETQYFGPGTRLLVL.

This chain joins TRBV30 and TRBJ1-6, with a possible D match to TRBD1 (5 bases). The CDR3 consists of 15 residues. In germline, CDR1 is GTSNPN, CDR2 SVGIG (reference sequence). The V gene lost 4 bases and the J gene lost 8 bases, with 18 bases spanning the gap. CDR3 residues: CAWTAGWGWDSPLHF. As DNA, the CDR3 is TGTGCCTGGACCGCAGGTTGGGGCTGGGATTCACCCCTCCACTTT.

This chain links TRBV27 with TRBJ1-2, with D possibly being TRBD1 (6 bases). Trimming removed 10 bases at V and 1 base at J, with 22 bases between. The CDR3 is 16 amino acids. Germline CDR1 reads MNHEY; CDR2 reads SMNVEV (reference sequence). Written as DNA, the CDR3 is TGTGCCACCCGGAGAAACTCTGGGACAATTAACTATGGCTACACCTTC. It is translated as CATRRNSGTINYGYTF.

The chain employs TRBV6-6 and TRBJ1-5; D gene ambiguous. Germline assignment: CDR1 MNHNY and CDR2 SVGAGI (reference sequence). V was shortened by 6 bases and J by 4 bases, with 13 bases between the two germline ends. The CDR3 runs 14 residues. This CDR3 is CASRGMEGNQPQHF. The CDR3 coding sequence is TGTGCCAGCAGGGGGATGGAAGGTAATCAGCCCCAGCATTTT.

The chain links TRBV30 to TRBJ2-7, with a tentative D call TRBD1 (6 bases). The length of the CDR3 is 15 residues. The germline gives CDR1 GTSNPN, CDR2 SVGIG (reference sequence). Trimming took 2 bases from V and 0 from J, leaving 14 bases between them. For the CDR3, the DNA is TGTGCCTGGAGTAAGCTGGACAGCCTCTCCTACGAGCAGTACTTC. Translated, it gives CAWSKLDSLSYEQYF.

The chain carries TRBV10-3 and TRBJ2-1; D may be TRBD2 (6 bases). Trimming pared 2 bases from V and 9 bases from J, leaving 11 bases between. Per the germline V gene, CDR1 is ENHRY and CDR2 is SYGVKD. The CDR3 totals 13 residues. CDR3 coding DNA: TGTGCCATCAGTGAGAGTTCTAGCGTTGAGCAGTTCTTC. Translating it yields CAISESSSVEQFF.

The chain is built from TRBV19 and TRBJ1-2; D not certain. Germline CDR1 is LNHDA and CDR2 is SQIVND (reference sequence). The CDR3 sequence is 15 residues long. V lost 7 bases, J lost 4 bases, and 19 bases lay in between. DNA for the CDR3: TGTGCCAGTATCAATATTCTGCAGTATCCCTATGGCTACACCTTC. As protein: CASINILQYPYGYTF.

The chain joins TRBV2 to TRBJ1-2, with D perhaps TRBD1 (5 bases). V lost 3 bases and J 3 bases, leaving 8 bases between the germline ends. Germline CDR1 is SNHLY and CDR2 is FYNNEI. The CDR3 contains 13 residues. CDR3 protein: CASSEAGYYGYTF. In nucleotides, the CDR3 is TGTGCCAGCAGTGAGGCAGGGTACTATGGCTACACCTTC.

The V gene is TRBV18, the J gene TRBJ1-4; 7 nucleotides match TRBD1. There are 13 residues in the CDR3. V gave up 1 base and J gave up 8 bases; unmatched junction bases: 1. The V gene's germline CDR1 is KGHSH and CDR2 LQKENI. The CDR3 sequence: CASSPQGAEKLFF. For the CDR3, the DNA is TGTGCCAGCTCACCACAGGGGGCGGAAAAACTGTTTTTT.

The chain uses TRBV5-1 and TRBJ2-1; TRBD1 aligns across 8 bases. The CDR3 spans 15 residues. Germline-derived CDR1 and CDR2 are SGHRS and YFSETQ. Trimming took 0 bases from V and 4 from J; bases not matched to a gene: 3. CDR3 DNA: TGCGCCAGCAGCTTGGAGACAGGGGTTTACAATGAGCAGTTCTTC. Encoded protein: CASSLETGVYNEQFF.

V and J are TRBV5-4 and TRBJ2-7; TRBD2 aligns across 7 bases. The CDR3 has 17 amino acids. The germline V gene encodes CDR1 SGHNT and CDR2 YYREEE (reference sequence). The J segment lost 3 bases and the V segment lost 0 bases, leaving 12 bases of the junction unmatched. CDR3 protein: CASSLVGAGRDFYEQYF. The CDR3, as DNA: TGTGCCAGCAGCTTGGTCGGGGCAGGGAGGGACTTCTACGAGCAGTACTTC.

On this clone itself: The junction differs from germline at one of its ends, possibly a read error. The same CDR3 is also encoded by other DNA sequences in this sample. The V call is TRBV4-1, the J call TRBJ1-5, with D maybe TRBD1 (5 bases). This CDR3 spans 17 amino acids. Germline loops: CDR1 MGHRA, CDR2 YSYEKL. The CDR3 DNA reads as TGCGCCAGCAGTCAAGGAAGAGGGACCCTTGGCAATCAGCCCCAGCATTTT. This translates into CASSQGRGTLGNQPQHF.

CDR3 sequence reads: CASSLSLAVYNEQFF. The CDR3 region has the DNA TGTGCCAGCAGTTTAAGTCTAGCGGTCTACAATGAGCAGTTCTTC. The chain couples TRBV27 to TRBJ2-1; 7 bases match TRBD2. Germline V gene data show CDR1 as MNHEY and CDR2 as SMNVEV (reference sequence). V was clipped by 2 bases and J by 3 bases; unmatched bases: 4. The CDR3 covers 15 residues.

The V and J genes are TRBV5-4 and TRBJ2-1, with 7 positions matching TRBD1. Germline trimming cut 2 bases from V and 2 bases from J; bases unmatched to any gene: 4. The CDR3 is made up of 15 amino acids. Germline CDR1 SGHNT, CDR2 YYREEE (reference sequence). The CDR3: CASSFGTEPYNEQFF. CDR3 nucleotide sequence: TGTGCCAGCAGCTTTGGGACAGAGCCCTACAATGAGCAGTTCTTC.

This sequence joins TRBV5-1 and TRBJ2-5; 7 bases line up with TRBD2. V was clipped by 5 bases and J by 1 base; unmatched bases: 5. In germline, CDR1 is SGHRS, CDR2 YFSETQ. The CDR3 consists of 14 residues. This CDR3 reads CASREGGSQETQYF. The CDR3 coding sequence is TGCGCCAGCAGAGAAGGCGGGAGCCAAGAGACCCAGTACTTC.

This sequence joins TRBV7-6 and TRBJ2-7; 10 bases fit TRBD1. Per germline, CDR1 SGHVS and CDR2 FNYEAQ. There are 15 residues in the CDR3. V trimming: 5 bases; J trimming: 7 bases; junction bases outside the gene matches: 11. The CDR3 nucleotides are TGTGCCAGCAGCAGGACAGGGGGTACTGTGGGTGAGCAGTACTTC. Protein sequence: CASSRTGGTVGEQYF.

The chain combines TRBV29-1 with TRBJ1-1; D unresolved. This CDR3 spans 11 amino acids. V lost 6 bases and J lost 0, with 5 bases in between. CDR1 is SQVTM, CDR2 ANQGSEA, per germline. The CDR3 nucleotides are TGCAGCGTACAAATGAACACTGAAGCTTTCTTT. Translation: CSVQMNTEAFF.

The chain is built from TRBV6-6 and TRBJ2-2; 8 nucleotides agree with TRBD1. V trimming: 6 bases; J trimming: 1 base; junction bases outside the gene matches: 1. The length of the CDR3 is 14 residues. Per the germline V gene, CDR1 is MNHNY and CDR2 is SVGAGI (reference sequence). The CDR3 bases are TGTGCCAGCAGGGACAGGGAGAACACCGGGGAGCTGTTTTTT. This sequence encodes CASRDRENTGELFF.

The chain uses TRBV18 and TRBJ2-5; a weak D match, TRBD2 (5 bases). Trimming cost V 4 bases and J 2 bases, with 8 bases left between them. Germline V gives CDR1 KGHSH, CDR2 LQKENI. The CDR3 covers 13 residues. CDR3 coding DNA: TGTGCCAGCTCACGAGGCGGGCAAGAGACCCAGTACTTC. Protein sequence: CASSRGGQETQYF.

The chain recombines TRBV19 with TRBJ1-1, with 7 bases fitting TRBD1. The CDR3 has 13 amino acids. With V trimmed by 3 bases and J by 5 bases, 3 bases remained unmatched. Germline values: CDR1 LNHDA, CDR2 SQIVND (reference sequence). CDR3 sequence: CASSIRGRTEAFF. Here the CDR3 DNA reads TGTGCCAGTAGTATTAGGGGGCGGACTGAAGCTTTCTTT.

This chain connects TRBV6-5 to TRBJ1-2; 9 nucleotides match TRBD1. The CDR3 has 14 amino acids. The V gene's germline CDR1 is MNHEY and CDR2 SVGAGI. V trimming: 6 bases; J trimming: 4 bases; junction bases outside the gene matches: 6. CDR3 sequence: CASRETQGAYGYTF. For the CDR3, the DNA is TGTGCCAGCAGAGAGACACAGGGGGCCTATGGCTACACCTTC.

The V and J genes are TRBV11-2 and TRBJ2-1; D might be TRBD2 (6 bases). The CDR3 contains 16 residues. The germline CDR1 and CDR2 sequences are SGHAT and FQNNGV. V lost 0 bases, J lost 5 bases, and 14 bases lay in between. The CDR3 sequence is CASSLETGAYDNEQFF. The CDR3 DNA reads TGTGCCAGCAGCTTAGAGACGGGAGCCTATGACAATGAGCAGTTCTTC.

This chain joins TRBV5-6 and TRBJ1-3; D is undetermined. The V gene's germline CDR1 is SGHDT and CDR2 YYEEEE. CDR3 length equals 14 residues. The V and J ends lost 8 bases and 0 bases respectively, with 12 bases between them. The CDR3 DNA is TGTGCCAGTGGTGACCTCGGCTCTGGAAACACCATATATTTT. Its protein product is CASGDLGSGNTIYF.

CDR3 bases: TGCAGTGGAGGCGGCCGGGAGACCCAGTACTTC. Amino acid sequence: CSGGGRETQYF. The chain links TRBV20-1 to TRBJ2-5; unclear D gene. Per the germline V gene, CDR1 is DFQATT and CDR2 is SNEGSKA (reference sequence). Trimming stripped 7 bases from V and 5 bases from J, with 11 bases between. The CDR3 totals 11 residues.

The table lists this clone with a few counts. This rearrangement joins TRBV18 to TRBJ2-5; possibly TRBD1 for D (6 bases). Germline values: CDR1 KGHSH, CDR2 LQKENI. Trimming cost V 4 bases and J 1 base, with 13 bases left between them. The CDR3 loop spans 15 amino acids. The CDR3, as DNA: TGTGCCAGCTCACTCGTGGACAGTAGCCAAGAGACCCAGTACTTC. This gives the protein CASSLVDSSQETQYF.

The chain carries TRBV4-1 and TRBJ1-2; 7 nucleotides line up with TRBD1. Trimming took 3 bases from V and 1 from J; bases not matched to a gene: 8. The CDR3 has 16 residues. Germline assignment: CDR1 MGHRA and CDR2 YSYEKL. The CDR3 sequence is CASSQRLGTVNYGYTF. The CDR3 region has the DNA TGCGCCAGCAGCCAGCGCCTAGGGACAGTTAACTATGGCTACACCTTC.